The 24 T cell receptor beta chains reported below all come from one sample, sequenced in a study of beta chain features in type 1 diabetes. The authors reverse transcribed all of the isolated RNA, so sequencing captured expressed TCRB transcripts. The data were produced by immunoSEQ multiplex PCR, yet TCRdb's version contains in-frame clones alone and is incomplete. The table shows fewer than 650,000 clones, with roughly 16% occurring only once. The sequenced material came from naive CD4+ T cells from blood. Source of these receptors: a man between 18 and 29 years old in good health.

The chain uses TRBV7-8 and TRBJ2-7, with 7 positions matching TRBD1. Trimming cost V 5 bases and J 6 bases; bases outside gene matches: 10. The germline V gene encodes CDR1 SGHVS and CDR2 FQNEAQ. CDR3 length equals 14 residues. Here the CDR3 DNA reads TGTGCCAGCAGCAAAGCCGGGACAGACACCGAGCAGTACTTC. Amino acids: CASSKAGTDTEQYF.

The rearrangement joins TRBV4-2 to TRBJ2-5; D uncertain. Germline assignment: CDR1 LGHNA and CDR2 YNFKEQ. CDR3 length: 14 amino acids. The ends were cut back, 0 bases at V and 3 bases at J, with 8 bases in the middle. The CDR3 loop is CASSQEGREETQYF. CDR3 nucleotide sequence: TGTGCCAGCAGCCAAGAAGGCCGCGAAGAGACCCAGTACTTC.

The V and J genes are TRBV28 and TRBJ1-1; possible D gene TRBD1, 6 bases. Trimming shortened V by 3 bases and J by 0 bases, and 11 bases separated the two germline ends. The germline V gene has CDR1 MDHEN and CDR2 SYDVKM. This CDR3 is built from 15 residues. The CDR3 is CASSLVGGLNTEAFF. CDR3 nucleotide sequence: TGTGCCAGCAGTTTGGTGGGGGGCTTGAACACTGAAGCTTTCTTT.

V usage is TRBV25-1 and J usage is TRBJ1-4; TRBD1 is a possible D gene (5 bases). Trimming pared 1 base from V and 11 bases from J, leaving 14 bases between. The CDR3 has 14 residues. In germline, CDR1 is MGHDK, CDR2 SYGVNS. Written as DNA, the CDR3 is TGTGCCAGCAGTGAATCGGGGGTCCCAGGTAAACTGTTTTTT. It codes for CASSESGVPGKLFF.

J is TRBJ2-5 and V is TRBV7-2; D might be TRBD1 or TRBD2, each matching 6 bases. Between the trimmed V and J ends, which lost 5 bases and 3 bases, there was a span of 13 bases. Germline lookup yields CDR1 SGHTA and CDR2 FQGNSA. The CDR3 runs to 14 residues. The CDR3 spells CASSRSGAKETQYF. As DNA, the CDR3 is TGTGCCAGCAGCCGCTCGGGGGCTAAAGAGACCCAGTACTTC. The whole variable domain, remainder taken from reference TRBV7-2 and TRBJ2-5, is GAGVSQSPSNKVTEKGKDVELRCDPISGHTALYWYRQSLGQGLEFLIYFQGNSAPDKSGLPSDRFSAERTGGSVSTLTIQRTQQEDSAVYLCASSRSGAKETQYFGPGTRLLVL.

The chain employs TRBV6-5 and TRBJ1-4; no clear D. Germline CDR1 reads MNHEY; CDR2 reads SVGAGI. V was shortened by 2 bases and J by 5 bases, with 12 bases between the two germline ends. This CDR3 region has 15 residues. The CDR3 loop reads CASSYTGKLNEKLFF. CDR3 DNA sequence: TGTGCCAGCAGTTACACCGGGAAATTGAATGAAAAACTGTTTTTT.

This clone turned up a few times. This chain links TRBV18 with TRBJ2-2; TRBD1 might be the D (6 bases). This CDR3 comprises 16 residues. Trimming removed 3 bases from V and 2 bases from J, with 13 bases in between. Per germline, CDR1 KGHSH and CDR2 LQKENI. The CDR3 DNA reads TGTGCCAGCTCACCCACGGGACAAACTAACACCGGGGAGCTGTTTTTT. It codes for CASSPTGQTNTGELFF.

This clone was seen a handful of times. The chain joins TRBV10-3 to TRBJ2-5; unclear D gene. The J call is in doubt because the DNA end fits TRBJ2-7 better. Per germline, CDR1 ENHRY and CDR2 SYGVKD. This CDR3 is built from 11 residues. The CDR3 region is CAIAATYEQYF. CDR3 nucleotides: TGTGCCATCGCCGCTACCTACGAGCAGTACTTC.

This chain's CDR3 is CASTPTRDTGELFF. Written as DNA, the CDR3 is TGTGCCAGTACTCCAACACGGGACACCGGGGAGCTGTTTTTT. The chain couples TRBV19 to TRBJ2-2, with unresolved D. V was cut by 7 bases and J by 3 bases, with 12 bases left in between. This CDR3 is 14 amino acids long. CDR1 is LNHDA, CDR2 SQIVND, per germline (reference sequence).

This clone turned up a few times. The CDR3 coding sequence is TGTGCCAGCAGCTTAGCCACAGGGGTAGAGACCCAGTACTTC. It translates to CASSLATGVETQYF. This chain joins TRBV7-2 and TRBJ2-5; 7 positions match TRBD1. Trimming took 0 bases from V and 4 from J; bases not matched to a gene: 2. CDR3 length: 14 amino acids. The germline V gene encodes CDR1 SGHTA and CDR2 FQGNSA.

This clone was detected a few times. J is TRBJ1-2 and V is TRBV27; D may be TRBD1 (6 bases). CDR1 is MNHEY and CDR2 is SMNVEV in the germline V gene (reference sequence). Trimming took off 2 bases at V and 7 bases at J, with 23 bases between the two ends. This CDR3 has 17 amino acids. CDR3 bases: TGTGCCAGCAGTTTAGATTCCGGGACAAGGAGGGTTTCTGGCTACACCTTC. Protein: CASSLDSGTRRVSGYTF.

In DNA form, the CDR3 reads TGTGCCAGTAGTATAGGCCAGGACTATGGCTACACCTTC. Protein sequence: CASSIGQDYGYTF. V and J are TRBV19 and TRBJ1-2, with D hard to call. Trimming took off 1 base at V and 3 bases at J, with 6 bases between the two ends. This CDR3 contains 13 residues. Per germline, CDR1 LNHDA and CDR2 SQIVND (reference sequence).

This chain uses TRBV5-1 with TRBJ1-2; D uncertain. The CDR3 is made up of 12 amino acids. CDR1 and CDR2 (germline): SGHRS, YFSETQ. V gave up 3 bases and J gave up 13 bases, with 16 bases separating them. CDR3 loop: CASSSGVGFSTF. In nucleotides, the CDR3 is TGCGCCAGCAGCTCCGGGGTGGGGTTTTCCACCTTC. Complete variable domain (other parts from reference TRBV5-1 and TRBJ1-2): KAGVTQTPRYLIKTRGQQVTLSCSPISGHRSVSWYQQTPGQGLQFLFEYFSETQRNKGNFPGRFSGRQFSNSRSEMNVSTLELGDSALYLCASSSGVGFSTFGSGTRLTVV.

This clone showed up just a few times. In DNA form, the CDR3 reads TGTGCCTCTTCCCCCTGGGGGGCTCAGCCCCAGCATTTT. Its protein product is CASSPWGAQPQHF. The J gene is TRBJ1-5, the V gene TRBV30, with D possibly TRBD1 on 6 matching bases. The CDR3 runs to 13 residues. Germline CDR1 GTSNPN, CDR2 SVGIG (reference sequence). V was trimmed by 7 bases and J by 6 bases, leaving 16 bases between them.

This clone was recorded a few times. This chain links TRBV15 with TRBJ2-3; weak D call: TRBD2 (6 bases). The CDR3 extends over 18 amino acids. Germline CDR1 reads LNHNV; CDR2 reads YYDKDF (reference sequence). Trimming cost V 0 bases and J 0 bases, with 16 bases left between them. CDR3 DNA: TGTGCCACCAGCAGAGATGAGGCTAGCGCAACTAGCACAGATACGCAGTATTTT. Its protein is CATSRDEASATSTDTQYF.

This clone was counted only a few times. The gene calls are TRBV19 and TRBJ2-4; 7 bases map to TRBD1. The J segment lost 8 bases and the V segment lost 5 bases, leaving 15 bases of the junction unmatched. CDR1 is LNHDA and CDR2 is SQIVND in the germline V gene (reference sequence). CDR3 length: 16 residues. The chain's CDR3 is CASSPLGDRVLYIQYF. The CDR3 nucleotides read TGTGCCAGTAGTCCTTTGGGCGACAGGGTTTTATACATTCAGTACTTC. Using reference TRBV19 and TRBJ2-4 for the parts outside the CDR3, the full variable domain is DGGITQSPKYLFRKEGQNVTLSCEQNLNHDAMYWYRQDPGQGLRLIYYSQIVNDFQKGDIAEGYSVSREKKESFPLTVTSAQKNPTAFYLCASSPLGDRVLYIQYFGAGTRLSVL.

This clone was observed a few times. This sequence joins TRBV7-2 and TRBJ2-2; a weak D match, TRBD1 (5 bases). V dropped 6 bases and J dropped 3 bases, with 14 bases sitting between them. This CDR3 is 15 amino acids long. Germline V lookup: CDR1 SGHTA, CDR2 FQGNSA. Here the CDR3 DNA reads TGTGCCAGCAGACTGATAGGGGCTGACACCGGGGAGCTGTTTTTT. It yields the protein CASRLIGADTGELFF. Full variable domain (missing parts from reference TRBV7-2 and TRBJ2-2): GAGVSQSPSNKVTEKGKDVELRCDPISGHTALYWYRQSLGQGLEFLIYFQGNSAPDKSGLPSDRFSAERTGGSVSTLTIQRTQQEDSAVYLCASRLIGADTGELFFGEGSRLTVL.

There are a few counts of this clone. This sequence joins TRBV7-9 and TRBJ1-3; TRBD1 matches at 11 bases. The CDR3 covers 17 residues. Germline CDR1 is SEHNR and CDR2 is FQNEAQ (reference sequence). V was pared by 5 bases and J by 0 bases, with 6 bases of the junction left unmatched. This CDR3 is CASSEGQGATSGNTIYF. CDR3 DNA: TGTGCCAGCAGCGAAGGACAGGGGGCTACCTCTGGAAACACCATATATTTT.

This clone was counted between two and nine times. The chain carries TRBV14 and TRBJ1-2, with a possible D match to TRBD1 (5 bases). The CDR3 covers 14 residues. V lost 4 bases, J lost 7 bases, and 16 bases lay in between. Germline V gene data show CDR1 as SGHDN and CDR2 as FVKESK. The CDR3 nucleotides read TGTGCCAGCAGCCCGTCGCCGGGGGGAATTGGCTACACCTTC. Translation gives CASSPSPGGIGYTF.

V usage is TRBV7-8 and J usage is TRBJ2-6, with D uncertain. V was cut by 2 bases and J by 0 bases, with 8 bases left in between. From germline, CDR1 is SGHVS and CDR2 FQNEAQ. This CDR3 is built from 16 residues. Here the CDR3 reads CASSLRALSGANVLTF. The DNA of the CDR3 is TGTGCCAGCAGCTTACGGGCACTCTCTGGGGCCAACGTCCTGACTTTC.

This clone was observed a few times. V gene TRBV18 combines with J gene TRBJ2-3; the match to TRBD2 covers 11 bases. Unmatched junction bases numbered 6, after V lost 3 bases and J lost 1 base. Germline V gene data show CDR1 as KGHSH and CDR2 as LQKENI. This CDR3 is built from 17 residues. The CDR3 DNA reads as TGTGCCAGCTCACCTAGGACTAGCGGGCGGCGCACAGATACGCAGTATTTT. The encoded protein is CASSPRTSGRRTDTQYF.

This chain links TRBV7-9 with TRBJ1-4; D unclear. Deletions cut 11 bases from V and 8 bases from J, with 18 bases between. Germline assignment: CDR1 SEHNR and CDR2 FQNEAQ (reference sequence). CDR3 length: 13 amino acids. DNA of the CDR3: TGTGCCGGAATCACGGGAAGTAGCGAAAAACTGTTTTTT. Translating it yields CAGITGSSEKLFF.

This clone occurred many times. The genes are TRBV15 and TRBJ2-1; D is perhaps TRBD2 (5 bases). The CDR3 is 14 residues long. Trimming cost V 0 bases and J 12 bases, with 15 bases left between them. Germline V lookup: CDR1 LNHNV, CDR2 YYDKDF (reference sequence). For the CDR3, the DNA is TGTGCCACCAGCAGAGATTCTGGACTTGAGGTGCAGTTCTTC. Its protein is CATSRDSGLEVQFF. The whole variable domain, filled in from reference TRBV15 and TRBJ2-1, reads DAMVIQNPRYQVTQFGKPVTLSCSQTLNHNVMYWYQQKSSQAPKLLFHYYDKDFNNEADTPDNFQSRRPNTSFCFLDIRSPGLGDTAMYLCATSRDSGLEVQFFGPGTRLTVL.

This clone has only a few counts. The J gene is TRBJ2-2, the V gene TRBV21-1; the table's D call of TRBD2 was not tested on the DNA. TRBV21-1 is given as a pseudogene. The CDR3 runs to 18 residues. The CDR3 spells CASSKGEEYQSGTGELFF. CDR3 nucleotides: TGTGCCAGCAGCAAAGGAGAAGAGTATCAAAGCGGCACCGGGGAGCTGTTTTTT.